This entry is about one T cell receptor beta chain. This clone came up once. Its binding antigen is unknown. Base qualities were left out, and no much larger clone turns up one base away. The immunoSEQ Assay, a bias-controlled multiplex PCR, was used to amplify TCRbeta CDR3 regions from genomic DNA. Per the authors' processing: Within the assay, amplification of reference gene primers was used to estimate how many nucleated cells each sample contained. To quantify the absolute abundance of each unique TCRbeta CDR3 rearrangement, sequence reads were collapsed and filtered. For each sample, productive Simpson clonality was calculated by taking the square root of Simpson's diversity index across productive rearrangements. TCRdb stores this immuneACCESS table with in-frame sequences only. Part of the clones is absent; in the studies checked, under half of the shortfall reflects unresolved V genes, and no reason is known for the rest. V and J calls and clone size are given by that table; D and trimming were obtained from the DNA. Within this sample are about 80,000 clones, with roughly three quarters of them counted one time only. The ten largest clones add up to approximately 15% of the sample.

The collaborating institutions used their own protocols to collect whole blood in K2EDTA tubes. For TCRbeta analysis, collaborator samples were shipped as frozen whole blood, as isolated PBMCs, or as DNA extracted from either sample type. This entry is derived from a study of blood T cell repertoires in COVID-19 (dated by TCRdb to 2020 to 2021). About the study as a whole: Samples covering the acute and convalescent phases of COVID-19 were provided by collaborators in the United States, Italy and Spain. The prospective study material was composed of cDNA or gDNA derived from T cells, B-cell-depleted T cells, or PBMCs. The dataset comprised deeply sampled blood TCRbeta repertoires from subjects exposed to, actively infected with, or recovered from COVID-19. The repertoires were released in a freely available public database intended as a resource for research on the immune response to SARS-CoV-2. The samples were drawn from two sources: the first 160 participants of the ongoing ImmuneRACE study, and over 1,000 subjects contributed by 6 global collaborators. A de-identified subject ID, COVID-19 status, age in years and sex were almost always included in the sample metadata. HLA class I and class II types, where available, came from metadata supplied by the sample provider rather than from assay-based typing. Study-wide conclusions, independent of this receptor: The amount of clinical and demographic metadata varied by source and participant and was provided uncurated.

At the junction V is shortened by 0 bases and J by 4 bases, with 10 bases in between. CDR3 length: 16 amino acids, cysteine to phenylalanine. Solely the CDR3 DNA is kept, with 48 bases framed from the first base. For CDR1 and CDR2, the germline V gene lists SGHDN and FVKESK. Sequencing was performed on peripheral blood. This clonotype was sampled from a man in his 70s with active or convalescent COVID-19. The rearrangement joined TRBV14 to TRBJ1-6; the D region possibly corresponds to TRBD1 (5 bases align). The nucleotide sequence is TGTGCCAGCAGCCAAGAAAGGACATTTTATAATTCACCCCTCCACTTT. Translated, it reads CASSQERTFYNSPLHF.